A selection of T cell receptor beta chains follows, all from one sample in a study of blood T cell repertoires in COVID-19. Here immunoSEQ multiplex PCR was the method, and the copy in TCRdb shows in-frame clones only, minus some. The table has around 110,000 clones, over 80% seen once. The sequenced sample consisted of peripheral blood. These TCRs come from a woman between 65 and 79 years old with acute or convalescent COVID-19. Each CDR3 is given without its conserved first and last residue.

TRBV18,TRBJ2-7,ASSLTGGTYEQY
TRBV6-5,TRBJ2-1,ASSYSSAAYNEQF
TRBV7-8,TRBJ1-6,ASSLVTRLSNSPLH
TRBV11-3,TRBJ2-3,ASSRGGGRTDTQY
TRBV5-6,TRBJ1-2,ASSLVTWTGGDGYT
TRBV6-5,TRBJ1-2,ASGETGQSYGYT
TRBV30,TRBJ2-3,AWTAGLAGGDTQY
TRBV3-1/TRBV3-2,TRBJ1-1,ASSQDWGGTEAF
TRBV5-1,TRBJ2-5,ASSFMTGGKETQY
TRBV5-1,TRBJ2-1,ASSRQINEQF
TRBV5-1,TRBJ2-1,ASSLGQGANEQF
TRBV12-5,TRBJ2-7,ASGWSGGAYEQY
TRBV11-2,TRBJ2-2,ASSVGLAVNTGELF
TRBV7-8,TRBJ2-1,ASSLWRVGSATYNEQF
TRBV5-1,TRBJ2-7,ASSFSAGGTYEQY
TRBV6-5,TRBJ2-7,ASRAGEPYYYEQY
TRBV15,TRBJ2-1,ATSRVGQGSYNEQF
TRBV6-5,TRBJ1-3,ASSWGTGVSGNTIY
TRBV28,TRBJ2-7,ASSRGPVYEQY
TRBV19,TRBJ2-3,ASSTPRTGSTDTQY
TRBV5-1,TRBJ2-5,ASSLVGAGTQY
TRBV5-4,TRBJ2-3,ASSLAAGSGTDTQY
TRBV10-2,TRBJ1-4,ASRENRALGEKLF
TRBV29-1,TRBJ1-1,SVGSGTGGTEAF
TRBV5-1,TRBJ1-2,ASSLSTGGVDGYT
TRBV30,TRBJ2-1,ARGVGTSGSDEQF
TRBV5-8,TRBJ2-3,ASTKGDGTDTQY
TRBV5-4,TRBJ2-1,ASSLGLSNEQF
TRBV9,TRBJ2-6,ASSVGLANSGANVLT
TRBV6-1,TRBJ1-6,ASSEGTGRSPLH
TRBV10-3,TRBJ2-7,AISRETGEQY
TRBV19,TRBJ2-1,ASSFASGSSYNEQF
TRBV29-1,TRBJ1-1,SVGGGAAF
TRBV5-1,TRBJ2-2,ASSLAQGTAGELF
TRBV5-4,TRBJ2-1,ASSLPLSSYNEQF
TRBV2,TRBJ2-7,ASSYLGTSGTYEQY
TRBV12-5,TRBJ2-7,ASGLGQSYEQY
TRBV3-1/TRBV3-2,TRBJ1-5,ASSLGQVDQPQH
TRBV28,TRBJ2-3,ASSLSGEGNTQY
TRBV27,TRBJ2-5,ASSLTSGRGGETQY
TRBV4-1,TRBJ2-1,ASSQPNMVGGNEQF
TRBV6-1,TRBJ1-6,ASSEQKPNSPLH
TRBV19,TRBJ2-7,ASSNGQGRNEQY
TRBV7-9,TRBJ2-3,ASSLGGMDTQY
TRBV19,TRBJ1-1,ASRQGAGTEAF
TRBV3-1/TRBV3-2,TRBJ1-1,ASSQDRSAF
TRBV5-1,TRBJ2-1,ASSFLAGGPDEQF
TRBV5-4,TRBJ2-5,ASSPGLTQETQY
TRBV15,TRBJ2-1,ATSRALAGGLPGNEQF
TRBV5-1,TRBJ2-2,ASSAATGANAGELF
TRBV19,TRBJ2-1,ASSIGPQGAYNEQF
TRBV30,TRBJ2-5,AWRPGTGRETQY
TRBV5-1,TRBJ1-1,ASSPEAGSTEAF
TRBV29-1,TRBJ2-2,SARTGPGELF
TRBV13,TRBJ2-3,ASSLSFQGVDTQY
TRBV6-6,TRBJ2-5,ASRGAGGTQETQY
TRBV7-8,TRBJ2-2,ASSPLAGQGIPGELF
TRBV27,TRBJ1-6,ASSYRGLYNSPLH
TRBV6-6,TRBJ2-1,ASAAQREINEQF
TRBV19,TRBJ2-3,ASRSLLASSDTQY